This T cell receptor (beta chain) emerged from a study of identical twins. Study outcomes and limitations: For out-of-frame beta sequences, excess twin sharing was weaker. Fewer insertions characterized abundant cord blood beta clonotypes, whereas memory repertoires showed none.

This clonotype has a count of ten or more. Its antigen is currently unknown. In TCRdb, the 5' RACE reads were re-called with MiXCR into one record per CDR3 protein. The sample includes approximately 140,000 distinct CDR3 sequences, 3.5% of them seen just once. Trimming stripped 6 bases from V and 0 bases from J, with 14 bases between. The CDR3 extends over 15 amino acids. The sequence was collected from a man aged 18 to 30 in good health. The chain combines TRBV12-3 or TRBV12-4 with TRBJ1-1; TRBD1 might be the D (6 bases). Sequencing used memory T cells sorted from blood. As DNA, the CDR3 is TGTGCCAGCAGCTATGCGGGACAAGTGAACACTGAAGCTTTCTTT. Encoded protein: CASSYAGQVNTEAFF.